This T cell receptor (beta chain) came from a study of blood T cell repertoires in COVID-19. The assay was immunoSEQ multiplex PCR, and TCRdb's table has in-frame clones only and misses some. The data contain 150,000 to 200,000 clones, around 85% of them seen just once; the ten biggest clones take up around 9%. In germline, CDR1 is SGHRS, CDR2 YFSETQ. CDR3 length: 15 residues. V was clipped by 3 bases and J by 0 bases, with 10 bases between them. Sample: peripheral blood. The chain uses TRBV5-1 and TRBJ2-1; D gene ambiguous. This TCR derives from a man over 45 with active or convalescent COVID-19. In nucleotides, the CDR3 is TGCGCCAGCAGCTCAACAGTAAGCTCCTACAATGAGCAGTTCTTC. Translating it yields CASSSTVSSYNEQFF.